This T cell receptor (beta chain) was obtained from a study of T cell changes during pregnancy in multiple sclerosis. Libraries were prepared by immunoSEQ multiplex PCR; TCRdb keeps only in-frame clonotypes and omits some of them. The sample includes 20,000 to 25,000 clones, about 90% of them seen just once. Sequenced material: CD4+ T cells from peripheral blood mononuclear cells, taken in the third trimester of pregnancy. The sequence derives from a female donor in good health, enrolled as a control in a pregnancy study.

CDR3 residues: CASSQDLQGSTDTQYF. The CDR3 region has the DNA TGTGCCAGCAGCCAAGATCTCCAGGGGAGCACAGATACGCAGTATTTT. The chain joins TRBV4-2 to TRBJ2-3; TRBD1 is a possible D gene (6 bases). Germline loops: CDR1 LGHNA, CDR2 YNFKEQ. This CDR3 region has 16 residues. The V and J ends lost 0 bases and 0 bases respectively, with 10 bases between them.